Below are 15 T cell receptor beta chains sequenced from a single sample in a study of graft-versus-host responses after intestinal transplantation. These receptors have no known antigen. Assay used: immunoSEQ multiplex PCR; TCRdb lists only in-frame clones, some missing. The table records about 86,000 clones, less than 90% of them present only once. This sample comprised unstimulated CD4+ T cells sorted from spleen or lymph node cells, obtained before transplant. The source is a human donor who was the organ donor for an intestinal transplant.

The chain joins TRBV7-9 to TRBJ1-2; TRBD1 aligns across 7 bases. Germline lookup yields CDR1 SEHNR and CDR2 FQNEAQ (reference sequence). V gave up 5 bases and J gave up 8 bases; unmatched junction bases: 11. This CDR3 is built from 14 residues. This CDR3 reads CASSSQTGYGGYTF. CDR3 DNA sequence: TGTGCCAGCAGCAGCCAGACAGGGTATGGAGGCTACACCTTC. Filled out from reference TRBV7-9 and TRBJ1-2, the complete variable domain reads DTGVSQNPRHKITKRGQNVTFRCDPISEHNRLYWYRQTLGQGPEFLTYFQNEAQLEKSRLLSDRFSAERPKGSFSTLEIQRTEQGDSAMYLCASSSQTGYGGYTFGSGTRLTVV.

This clone was observed a single time. The chain employs TRBV5-4 and TRBJ2-7, with 9 bases matching TRBD1. This CDR3 contains 15 residues. Unmatched junction bases numbered 5, after V lost 1 base and J lost 3 bases. CDR1 is SGHNT and CDR2 is YYREEE in the germline V gene (reference sequence). The CDR3: CASSLPGTGIYEQYF. CDR3 coding DNA: TGTGCCAGCAGCTTGCCCGGGACAGGGATCTACGAGCAGTACTTC.

The V gene is TRBV5-1, the J gene TRBJ1-4; TRBD1 matches at 9 bases. Germline V gives CDR1 SGHRS, CDR2 YFSETQ. The V segment lost 3 bases and the J segment 2 bases; nucleotides outside the gene matches: 8. The CDR3 totals 17 residues. The CDR3 here is CASSSQGARLTNEKLFF. The CDR3 DNA sequence: TGCGCCAGCAGCTCACAGGGGGCAAGGTTGACTAATGAAAAACTGTTTTTT.

This clone was seen once. The genes are TRBV4-1 and TRBJ2-2; tentative D call: TRBD2 (5 bases). V was clipped by 0 bases and J by 4 bases, with 12 bases between them. The CDR3 is 16 residues long. Germline V gene lookup returns CDR1 MGHRA and CDR2 YSYEKL. The DNA for the CDR3 is TGCGCCAGCAGCCAAGATCGGCTAGCTGGCACCGGGGAGCTGTTTTTT. This encodes CASSQDRLAGTGELFF.

The V gene is TRBV29-1, the J gene TRBJ2-7; D might be TRBD2 (5 bases). Germline V CDR1 and CDR2: SQVTM, ANQGSEA. The CDR3 is made up of 15 amino acids. Deletions cut 6 bases from V and 7 bases from J, with 25 bases between. CDR3 sequence (DNA): TGCAGCGTGCGCACTACGATCGGGGTGGCGGGTGAGCAGTACTTC. It yields the protein CSVRTTIGVAGEQYF.

This rearrangement joins TRBV9 to TRBJ1-2; 8 bases fit TRBD1. Per the germline V gene, CDR1 is SGDLS and CDR2 is YYNGEE. V dropped 3 bases and J dropped 10; count of bases not matched to a gene: 14. The CDR3 sequence is 15 residues long. The CDR3 sequence: CASSGQGALSLFYTF. The CDR3 region has the DNA TGTGCCAGCAGCGGTCAGGGGGCTTTATCCCTATTCTACACCTTC.

The V gene is TRBV11-2, the J gene TRBJ2-7; 9 bases align to TRBD2. J was trimmed by 0 bases and V by 7 bases; bases with no gene match: 7. The CDR3 sequence is 15 residues long. The germline V gene encodes CDR1 SGHAT and CDR2 FQNNGV. CDR3 loop: CASTVRGGGSYEQYF. The DNA for the CDR3 is TGTGCCAGCACCGTCCGCGGGGGGGGCTCCTACGAGCAGTACTTC. The whole variable domain, filled in from reference TRBV11-2 and TRBJ2-7, reads EAGVAQSPRYKIIEKRQSVAFWCNPISGHATLYWYQQILGQGPKLLIQFQNNGVVDDSQLPKDRFSAERLKGVDSTLKIQPAKLEDSAVYLCASTVRGGGSYEQYFGPGTRLTVT.

This clone was recorded only once. This CDR3 reads CASSRRTDTQYF. The DNA for the CDR3 is TGTGCCAGTAGCAGGCGCACAGATACGCAGTATTTT. This chain joins TRBV19 and TRBJ2-3; D ambiguous. Germline V gene sequence: CDR1 LNHDA, CDR2 SQIVND (reference sequence). V lost 6 bases to trimming and J lost 1 base, with 5 bases between them. This CDR3 comprises 12 residues.

The chain couples TRBV20-1 to TRBJ1-1; D uncertain. Trimming cost V 5 bases and J 6 bases, with 10 bases left between them. CDR1 and CDR2 from the germline V gene are DFQATT and SNEGSKA (reference sequence). The CDR3 has 11 residues. CDR3 sequence reads: CSASGFAEAFF. CDR3 DNA sequence: TGCAGTGCTTCGGGGTTTGCTGAAGCTTTCTTT.

The rearrangement uses TRBV9 and TRBJ1-1, with 7 bases lining up with TRBD1. Germline trimming cut 3 bases from V and 11 bases from J; bases unmatched to any gene: 10. The germline V gene has CDR1 SGDLS and CDR2 YYNGEE. The CDR3 spans 13 residues. The chain's CDR3 is CASSAGWDSSAFF. The CDR3 coding sequence is TGTGCCAGCAGCGCAGGGTGGGACAGTTCGGCTTTCTTT.

The rearrangement joins TRBV27 to TRBJ2-1, with 11 bases that match TRBD2. The V and J ends lost 5 bases and 4 bases, in that order; junction bases with no gene match: 7. The CDR3 is made up of 16 amino acids. CDR1 and CDR2 (germline): MNHEY, SMNVEV (reference sequence). The CDR3 loop reads CASSLRTSGRYNEQFF. The CDR3 nucleotides are TGTGCCAGCAGTCTTCGGACTAGCGGGCGTTACAATGAGCAGTTCTTC.

The chain employs TRBV2 and TRBJ1-5; TRBD1 matches at 8 bases. This CDR3 has 17 amino acids. The V segment lost 0 bases and the J segment 4 bases; nucleotides outside the gene matches: 8. Germline V gene data show CDR1 as SNHLY and CDR2 as FYNNEI. CDR3 nucleotide sequence: TGTGCCAGCAGTGAAGCGCTCGGGACAGGCTATAATCAGCCCCAGCATTTT. The encoded protein is CASSEALGTGYNQPQHF.

The V call is TRBV29-1, the J call TRBJ2-5; D possibly corresponds to TRBD2 (6 bases). There are 12 residues in the CDR3. Trimming removed 3 bases at V and 9 bases at J, with 14 bases between. CDR1 is SQVTM and CDR2 is ANQGSEA in the germline V gene. The CDR3 is CSVDNFWRAQYF. The CDR3 nucleotides are TGCAGCGTTGACAACTTCTGGAGGGCCCAGTACTTC.

The chain recombines TRBV2 with TRBJ1-1; the match to TRBD1 covers 8 bases. CDR3 size: 15 residues. Per the germline V gene, CDR1 is SNHLY and CDR2 is FYNNEI. The V gene end was trimmed by 6 bases and the J gene end by 1 base; junction bases not matched to a gene: 7. The CDR3 DNA is TGTGCCAGCAGCTCGGAGGGGACAGGGAACACTGAAGCTTTCTTT. This gives the protein CASSSEGTGNTEAFF.

The chain employs TRBV5-6 and TRBJ2-1; D unresolved. Germline V gives CDR1 SGHDT, CDR2 YYEEEE. V lost 4 bases, J lost 10 bases, and 9 bases lay in between. This CDR3 contains 11 residues. DNA for the CDR3: TGTGCCAGCAGCGTACGGGTCGAGCAGTTCTTC. This sequence encodes CASSVRVEQFF.